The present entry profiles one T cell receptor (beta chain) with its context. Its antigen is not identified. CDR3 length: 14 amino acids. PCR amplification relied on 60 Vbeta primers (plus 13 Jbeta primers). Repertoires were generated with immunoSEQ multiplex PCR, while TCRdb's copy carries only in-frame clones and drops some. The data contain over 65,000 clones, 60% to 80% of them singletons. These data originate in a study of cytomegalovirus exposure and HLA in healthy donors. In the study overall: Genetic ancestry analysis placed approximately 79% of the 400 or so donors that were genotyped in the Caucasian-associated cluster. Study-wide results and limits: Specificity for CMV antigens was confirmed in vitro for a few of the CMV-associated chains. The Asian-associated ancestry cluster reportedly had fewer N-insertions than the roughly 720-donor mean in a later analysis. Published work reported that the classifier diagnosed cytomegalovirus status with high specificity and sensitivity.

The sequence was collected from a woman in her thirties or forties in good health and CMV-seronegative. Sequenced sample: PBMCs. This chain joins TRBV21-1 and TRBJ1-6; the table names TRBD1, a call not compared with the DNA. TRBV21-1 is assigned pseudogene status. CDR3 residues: CASNCEDRDSPLHF. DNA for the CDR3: TGTGCCAGCAATTGTGAAGACAGGGACTCACCCCTCCACTTT.